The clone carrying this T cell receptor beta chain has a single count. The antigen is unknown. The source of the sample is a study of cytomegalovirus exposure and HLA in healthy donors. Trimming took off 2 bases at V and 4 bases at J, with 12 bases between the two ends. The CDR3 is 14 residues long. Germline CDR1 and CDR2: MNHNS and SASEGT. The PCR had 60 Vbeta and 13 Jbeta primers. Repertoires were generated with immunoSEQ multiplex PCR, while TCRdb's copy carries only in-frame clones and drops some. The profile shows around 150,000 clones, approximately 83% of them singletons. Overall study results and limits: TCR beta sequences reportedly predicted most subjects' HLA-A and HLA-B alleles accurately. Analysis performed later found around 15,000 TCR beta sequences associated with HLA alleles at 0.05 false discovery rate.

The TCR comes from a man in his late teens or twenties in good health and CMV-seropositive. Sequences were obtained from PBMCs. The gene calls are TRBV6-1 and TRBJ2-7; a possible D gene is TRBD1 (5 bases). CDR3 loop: CASSERGAGYEQYF. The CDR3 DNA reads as TGTGCCAGCAGTGAAAGGGGTGCCGGTTACGAGCAGTACTTC.